A single T cell receptor beta chain is shown here with its context. Here immunoSEQ multiplex PCR was the method, and the copy in TCRdb shows in-frame clones only, minus some. The sample records about 670,000 clones, 90% being singletons. This sample is drawn from a study of blood T cell repertoires in COVID-19. Overall study: From T cells, B-cell-depleted T cells, or PBMCs came the material, which was cDNA or gDNA.

The ends lost 6 bases at V and 6 bases at J; junction bases unmatched: 6. The CDR3 spans 13 residues. Per the germline V gene, CDR1 is MNHEY and CDR2 is SMNVEV (reference sequence). The sample taken for sequencing was peripheral blood. The TCR originated in a woman between 18 and 30 years old with acute or convalescent COVID-19. The chain combines TRBV27 with TRBJ1-2, with 8 bases fitting TRBD1. CDR3 amino acids: CASSFRGRNGYTF. DNA of the CDR3: TGTGCCAGCAGCTTCAGGGGGCGAAATGGCTACACCTTC.